One and the same sample provided the 22 T cell receptor beta chains below, sequenced in a study of cytomegalovirus exposure and HLA in healthy donors. Assay used: immunoSEQ multiplex PCR; TCRdb lists only in-frame clones, some missing. The sample holds about 160,000 clones, roughly 96% seen once. Material for sequencing was PBMCs. These receptors originate from a woman between 18 and 30 years old in good health and CMV-seronegative.

J is TRBJ1-6 and V is TRBV4-3; a weak D match, TRBD1 (5 bases). Deletions cut 0 bases from V and 9 bases from J, with 15 bases between. Germline lookup yields CDR1 LGHNA and CDR2 YSLEER. This CDR3 comprises 16 residues. The CDR3 sequence: CASSQDMVGQGSPLHF. The CDR3 DNA sequence: TGCGCCAGCAGCCAAGACATGGTGGGGCAGGGTTCACCCCTCCACTTT.

The chain employs TRBV6-1 and TRBJ1-2; TRBD1 matches at 8 bases. Germline CDR1 is MNHNS and CDR2 is SASEGT. V was clipped by 6 bases and J by 6 bases; unmatched bases: 3. The CDR3 length is 12 residues. CDR3: CASRGTGDGYTF. The CDR3 coding sequence is TGTGCCAGCAGAGGGACAGGCGATGGCTACACCTTC.

The chain recombines TRBV7-9 with TRBJ1-2, with 9 bases lining up with TRBD1. V shed 4 bases and J 6 bases; nucleotides not matched to a gene: 12. CDR3 length: 16 amino acids. Germline assignment: CDR1 SEHNR and CDR2 FQNEAQ (reference sequence). The CDR3 protein is CASSSRVSGTGNGYTF. The CDR3 region has the DNA TGTGCCAGCAGCTCGAGGGTCTCCGGGACAGGGAATGGCTACACCTTC. Full variable domain (outside the CDR3, taken from reference TRBV7-9 and TRBJ1-2): DTGVSQNPRHKITKRGQNVTFRCDPISEHNRLYWYRQTLGQGPEFLTYFQNEAQLEKSRLLSDRFSAERPKGSFSTLEIQRTEQGDSAMYLCASSSRVSGTGNGYTFGSGTRLTVV.

This sequence joins TRBV2 and TRBJ2-3, with TRBD2 matching over 8 bases. This CDR3 has 15 residues. Germline V gene data show CDR1 as SNHLY and CDR2 as FYNNEI. Germline trimming cut 7 bases from V and 4 bases from J; bases unmatched to any gene: 10. DNA for the CDR3: TGTGCCAGCAAGTGGAGTAGCGGGGTCGCAGATACGCAGTATTTT. As protein: CASKWSSGVADTQYF.

The gene calls are TRBV9 and TRBJ2-5; 10 bases match TRBD2. The CDR3 has 15 amino acids. From germline, CDR1 is SGDLS and CDR2 YYNGEE. V shed 0 bases, J shed 6 bases, and the junction held 5 bases outside the gene matches. CDR3 bases: TGTGCCAGCAGCGTAGGGACTAGCGGAATGAAGACCCAGTACTTC. Translation gives CASSVGTSGMKTQYF.

The rearrangement links TRBV2 to TRBJ1-2, with 8 bases identical to TRBD1. Unmatched junction bases numbered 11, after V lost 0 bases and J lost 5 bases. CDR3 length: 17 amino acids. Germline lookup yields CDR1 SNHLY and CDR2 FYNNEI. The CDR3 DNA reads TGTGCCAGCAGTGAAGCGGGGGCCGGACAGGGCGGGTATGGCTACACCTTC. It encodes CASSEAGAGQGGYGYTF.

This chain joins TRBV5-5 and TRBJ2-7; D perhaps matches TRBD2 (6 bases). V dropped 5 bases and J dropped 0 bases, with 15 bases sitting between them. Germline V gene data show CDR1 as SGHKS and CDR2 as YYEKEE (reference sequence). CDR3 size: 15 residues. The CDR3 here is CASSTRDSYSYEQYF. The CDR3 DNA is TGTGCCAGCAGTACCCGGGACTCTTACTCCTACGAGCAGTACTTC.

The chain couples TRBV5-1 to TRBJ1-6; 7 positions agree with TRBD1. The CDR3 contains 19 residues. After removal of 3 bases from V and 0 bases from J, the junction contained 12 bases not matched to a gene. Germline loops: CDR1 SGHRS, CDR2 YFSETQ. The CDR3: CASSSYGTEGFSYNSPLHF. Written as DNA, the CDR3 is TGCGCCAGCAGCTCCTATGGGACAGAAGGATTCTCCTATAATTCACCCCTCCACTTT.

The CDR3 DNA reads as TGCGCCAGCAGCCAACCGGGACAGGGATCCGGCTACACCTTC. This gives the protein CASSQPGQGSGYTF. This rearrangement joins TRBV4-1 to TRBJ1-2, with TRBD1 matching 9 bases. Germline lookup yields CDR1 MGHRA and CDR2 YSYEKL. V lost 2 bases, J lost 8 bases, and 6 bases stayed unmatched. This CDR3 spans 14 amino acids.

The chain links TRBV27 to TRBJ2-7; possibly TRBD1 for D (7 bases). Germline CDR1 MNHEY, CDR2 SMNVEV (reference sequence). The CDR3 contains 16 residues. Trimming pared 4 bases from V and 1 base from J, leaving 17 bases between. The CDR3 DNA follows: TGTGCCAGCAGTTCCCCGCGGAGGGGGCTATCCTACGAGCAGTACTTC. Translation gives CASSSPRRGLSYEQYF.

The CDR3 sequence is CASSPRRTDYNEQFF. The DNA of the CDR3 is TGTGCCAGCAGCCCTAGGCGGACAGACTACAATGAGCAGTTCTTC. The chain combines TRBV7-3 with TRBJ2-1, with D possibly being TRBD1 (6 bases). The CDR3 is 15 residues long. V was cut by 5 bases and J by 3 bases, with 14 bases left in between. Germline V lookup: CDR1 SGHTA, CDR2 FQGTGA.

V gene TRBV19 combines with J gene TRBJ1-2; 7 bases line up with TRBD1. The CDR3 loop spans 15 amino acids. The V gene end was trimmed by 2 bases and the J gene end by 2 bases; junction bases not matched to a gene: 5. Germline V gene data show CDR1 as LNHDA and CDR2 as SQIVND (reference sequence). The CDR3 region is CASSIWDRPNYGYTF. CDR3 DNA: TGTGCCAGTAGTATATGGGACAGACCGAACTATGGCTACACCTTC.

The chain couples TRBV7-2 to TRBJ2-3; D is unresolved. Trimming took 3 bases from V and 4 from J, leaving 5 bases between them. The germline CDR1 and CDR2 sequences are SGHTA and FQGNSA. This CDR3 is 12 amino acids long. The CDR3 DNA reads TGTGCCAGCAGCTTCTCCTCAGATACGCAGTATTTT. Translated, it gives CASSFSSDTQYF.

The rearrangement links TRBV30 to TRBJ1-1; 8 nucleotides align to TRBD1. V was clipped by 0 bases and J by 3 bases; unmatched bases: 3. The CDR3 runs 14 residues. CDR1 is GTSNPN and CDR2 is SVGIG in the germline V gene (reference sequence). The CDR3 coding sequence is TGTGCCTGGAGTGTAAAGACAGGGGACACTGAAGCTTTCTTT. It encodes CAWSVKTGDTEAFF.

The chain joins TRBV29-1 to TRBJ2-5; 10 nucleotides agree with TRBD1. There are 15 residues in the CDR3. Trimming took 4 bases from V and 3 from J; bases not matched to a gene: 8. CDR1 SQVTM and CDR2 ANQGSEA come from the germline V gene. In DNA, the CDR3 is TGCAGCGTTGCCCATGGGACAGGGGCAGAAGAGACCCAGTACTTC. It encodes CSVAHGTGAEETQYF.

This clone showed up just once. The V gene is TRBV9, the J gene TRBJ2-1; TRBD1 matches at 10 bases. Germline V CDR1 and CDR2: SGDLS, YYNGEE. With V trimmed by 3 bases and J by 6 bases, 12 bases remained unmatched. The CDR3 is made up of 17 amino acids. Here the CDR3 reads CASSAEVDRGPVNEQFF. For the CDR3, the DNA is TGTGCCAGCAGCGCCGAGGTCGACAGGGGGCCCGTCAATGAGCAGTTCTTC.

The chain uses TRBV14 and TRBJ2-1, with D perhaps TRBD2 (6 bases). CDR3 size: 15 residues. Germline lookup yields CDR1 SGHDN and CDR2 FVKESK. Trimming cost V 1 base and J 3 bases, with 10 bases left between them. The CDR3 is CASSQVLASYNEQFF. The DNA of the CDR3 is TGTGCCAGCAGCCAAGTACTAGCTAGCTACAATGAGCAGTTCTTC.

The gene calls are TRBV29-1 and TRBJ1-2; D is unresolved. The CDR3 spans 13 residues. Germline lookup yields CDR1 SQVTM and CDR2 ANQGSEA. V lost 2 bases to trimming and J lost 2 bases, with 9 bases between them. The CDR3 coding sequence is TGCAGCGTTGAACCGGTTTCCAACTATGGCTACACCTTC. Residues: CSVEPVSNYGYTF.

V usage is TRBV6-6 and J usage is TRBJ1-1; possibly TRBD1 for D (5 bases). V dropped 6 bases and J dropped 0 bases, with 11 bases sitting between them. The CDR3 covers 14 residues. Germline-derived CDR1 and CDR2 are MNHNY and SVGAGI (reference sequence). As DNA, the CDR3 is TGTGCCAGCAGGGCGGGGGGACTGAACACTGAAGCTTTCTTT. Amino acid sequence: CASRAGGLNTEAFF.

J is TRBJ2-7 and V is TRBV10-3; 9 nucleotides match TRBD2. J lost 1 base, V lost 0 bases, and 4 bases had no gene match. The germline V gene encodes CDR1 ENHRY and CDR2 SYGVKD. The length of the CDR3 is 16 residues. CDR3 bases: TGTGCCATCAGTGAGTCCGGGCGGGGGGGTTCCTACGAGCAGTACTTC. It yields the protein CAISESGRGGSYEQYF.

This chain uses TRBV7-3 with TRBJ2-7; the D gene is possibly TRBD1 (6 bases). CDR1 and CDR2 from the germline V gene are SGHTA and FQGTGA. This CDR3 contains 13 residues. The V end was cut by 5 bases, the J end by 5 bases, with 13 bases between. CDR3 sequence: CASSPTGWDEQYF. In DNA form, the CDR3 reads TGTGCCAGCAGCCCCACAGGGTGGGACGAGCAGTACTTC.

Notes on this clone: This specimen includes other DNA sequences encoding the same CDR3. This chain links TRBV7-2 with TRBJ2-3; the match to TRBD2 covers 10 bases. Germline V lookup: CDR1 SGHTA, CDR2 FQGNSA. CDR3 length: 16 amino acids. V lost 1 base and J lost 1; bases outside the gene matches: 2. For the CDR3, the DNA is TGTGCCAGCAGCTTAGGGCTAGCGGGGGGCACAGATACGCAGTATTTT. Its translation is CASSLGLAGGTDTQYF.